This T cell receptor (beta chain) derives from a study of radiotherapy plus CTLA-4 blockade in lung cancer. Across the whole study: Patients showed objective responses in roughly 18% of cases, and disease control was achieved by under 40%.

The length of the CDR3 is 12 residues. Trimming took 4 bases from V and 7 from J, leaving 10 bases between them. Per the germline V gene, CDR1 is WSHSY and CDR2 is SAAADI. Only in-frame clones appear in the TCRdb table, and some are missing; sequencing was by immunoSEQ multiplex PCR. The sample includes about 99,000 clones, 88% seen only once; the top ten take under 5.5%. Study-level results: Early blood T cell clone dynamics, with interferon-beta, were reported to best predict response. Radiotherapy was combined with ipilimumab, and tumor-derived TCR clones then expanded in blood.

On this clone: Its antigen is currently unknown.

This chain uses TRBV10-2 with TRBJ1-2; the D gene is possibly TRBD1 (6 bases). The TCR sequence derives from a human donor with non-small cell lung cancer that progressed on radiotherapy plus ipilimumab. The sample consisted of peripheral blood, taken from a patient treated with radiotherapy plus ipilimumab. CDR3 coding DNA: TGCGCCAGCAGTGGGGGGCTGGGTGGCTACACCTTC. This encodes CASSGGLGGYTF.